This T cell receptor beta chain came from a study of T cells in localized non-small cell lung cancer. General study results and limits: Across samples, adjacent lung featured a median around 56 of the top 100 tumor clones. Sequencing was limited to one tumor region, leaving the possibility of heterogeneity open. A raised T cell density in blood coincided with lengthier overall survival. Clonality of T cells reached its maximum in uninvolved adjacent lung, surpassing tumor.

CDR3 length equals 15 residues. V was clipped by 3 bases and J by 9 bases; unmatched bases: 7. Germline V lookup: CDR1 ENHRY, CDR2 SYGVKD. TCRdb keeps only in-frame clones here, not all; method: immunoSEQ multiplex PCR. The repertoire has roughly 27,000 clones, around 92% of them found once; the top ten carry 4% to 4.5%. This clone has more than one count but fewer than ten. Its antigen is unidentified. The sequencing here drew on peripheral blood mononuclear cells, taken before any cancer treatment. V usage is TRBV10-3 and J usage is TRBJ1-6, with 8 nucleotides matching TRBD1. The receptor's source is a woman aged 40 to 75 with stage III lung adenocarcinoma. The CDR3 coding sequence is TGTGCCATCAGTGACTCACAGGGGGGCACTTCACCCCTCCACTTT. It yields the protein CAISDSQGGTSPLHF.